Following are 2 T cell receptor beta chains from one sample sequenced in a study of blood T cell repertoires in COVID-19. The assay was immunoSEQ multiplex PCR, and TCRdb's table has in-frame clones only and misses some. Among approximately 200,000 clones listed, over 75% were seen once. The sequenced sample consisted of peripheral blood. Receptors originate from a man aged 50 to 59 with acute or convalescent COVID-19.

This sequence joins TRBV24-1 and TRBJ2-3, with TRBD1 identical over 9 bases. The CDR3 covers 13 residues. V dropped 7 bases and J dropped 6; count of bases not matched to a gene: 4. In germline, CDR1 is KGHDR, CDR2 SFDVKD. CDR3 loop: CATRGQGPDTQYF. As DNA, the CDR3 is TGTGCCACCAGAGGACAGGGGCCCGATACGCAGTATTTT.

The gene calls are TRBV6-5 and TRBJ2-1; 9 positions agree with TRBD1. CDR3 size: 13 residues. Germline values: CDR1 MNHEY, CDR2 SVGAGI. V dropped 5 bases and J dropped 14; count of bases not matched to a gene: 10. The CDR3, as DNA: TGTGCCAGCAGTCGCCTACAGGGGGCGCATAAGTTCTTC. This encodes CASSRLQGAHKFF.